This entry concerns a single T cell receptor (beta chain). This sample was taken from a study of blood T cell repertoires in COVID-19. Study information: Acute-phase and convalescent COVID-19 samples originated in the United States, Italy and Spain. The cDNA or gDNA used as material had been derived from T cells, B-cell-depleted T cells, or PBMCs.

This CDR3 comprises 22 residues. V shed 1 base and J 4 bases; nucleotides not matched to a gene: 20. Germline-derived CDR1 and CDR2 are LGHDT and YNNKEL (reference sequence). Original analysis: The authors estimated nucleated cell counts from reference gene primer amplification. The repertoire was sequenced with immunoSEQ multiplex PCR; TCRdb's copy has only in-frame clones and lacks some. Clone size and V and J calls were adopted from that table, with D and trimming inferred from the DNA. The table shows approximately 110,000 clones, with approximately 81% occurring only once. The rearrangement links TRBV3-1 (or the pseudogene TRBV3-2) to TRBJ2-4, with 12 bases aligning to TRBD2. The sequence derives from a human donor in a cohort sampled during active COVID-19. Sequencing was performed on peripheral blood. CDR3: CASSQAPGGLAGSHHRKNIQYF. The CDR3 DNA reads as TGTGCCAGCAGCCAAGCCCCTGGCGGACTAGCGGGATCCCACCATAGGAAAAACATTCAGTACTTC.